The text below deals with one TCR beta chain. What it recognizes is unknown. Germline CDR1 SGHRS, CDR2 YFSETQ. V was shortened by 0 bases and J by 4 bases, with 13 bases between the two germline ends. The CDR3 length is 15 residues. The data are from a study of T-cell memory formation after mild COVID-19. Study-wide background: Among the donors, TCR clusters were largely specific to each donor.

Study-wide findings and caveats: Researchers found some responding clones in pre-infection memory, a sign that cross-reactive memory joined. Contracting CD4+ clones sat mainly in CM and EM; CD8+ in EMRA.

From the 5' RACE reads, TCRdb called clonotypes with MiXCR, one entry per CDR3 protein. The table has about 290,000 distinct CDR3 sequences, around 15% seen once. The TCR comes from a young man who had mild COVID-19 (a few samples of this study predate the infection). Cell type and time point are not known. The J gene is TRBJ2-5, the V gene TRBV5-1; D is undetermined. Sequencing input: PBMCs or a T cell subset sorted from them (not recorded which). The CDR3 DNA reads TGCGCCAGCAGCTTGGAAGTCTACCCTGGAGAGACCCAGTACTTC. Its translation is CASSLEVYPGETQYF. Based on the CDR3 plus reference TRBV5-1 and TRBJ2-5, the full variable domain is KAGVTQTPRYLIKTRGQQVTLSCSPISGHRSVSWYQQTPGQGLQFLFEYFSETQRNKGNFPGRFSGRQFSNSRSEMNVSTLELGDSALYLCASSLEVYPGETQYFGPGTRLLVL.